This record covers a single TCR beta chain. The antigen remains unidentified. V was clipped by 0 bases and J by 5 bases, with 17 bases between them. The germline V gene has CDR1 LNHNV and CDR2 YYDKDF (reference sequence). This CDR3 contains 17 residues. Separation from the roughly 690-subject first cohort characterized the approximately 120-subject validation cohort, to which the donors belonged. The data belong to a study of cytomegalovirus exposure and HLA in healthy donors. Study results and limitations: As was reported, the classifier diagnosed cytomegalovirus status with high specificity and sensitivity. Some TCR beta chains (164 of them) were listed as cytomegalovirus-associated. Specific recognition of CMV antigens was confirmed in vitro for three chains (all CMV-associated).

Assay used: immunoSEQ multiplex PCR; TCRdb lists only in-frame clones, some missing. The sample yields 40,000 to 55,000 clones, approximately 85% seen once. Specimen: PBMCs. The sequence derives from a woman aged 25 to 39 in good health and CMV-seronegative. The chain joins TRBV15 to TRBJ2-1; D is unclear. The CDR3 DNA reads TGTGCCACCAGCAGAGATGCCTCGTTCGAGGTCGACAATGAGCAGTTCTTC. This codes for CATSRDASFEVDNEQFF. The variable domain in full, with the rest retrieved from reference TRBV15 and TRBJ2-1, is DAMVIQNPRYQVTQFGKPVTLSCSQTLNHNVMYWYQQKSSQAPKLLFHYYDKDFNNEADTPDNFQSRRPNTSFCFLDIRSPGLGDTAMYLCATSRDASFEVDNEQFFGPGTRLTVL.